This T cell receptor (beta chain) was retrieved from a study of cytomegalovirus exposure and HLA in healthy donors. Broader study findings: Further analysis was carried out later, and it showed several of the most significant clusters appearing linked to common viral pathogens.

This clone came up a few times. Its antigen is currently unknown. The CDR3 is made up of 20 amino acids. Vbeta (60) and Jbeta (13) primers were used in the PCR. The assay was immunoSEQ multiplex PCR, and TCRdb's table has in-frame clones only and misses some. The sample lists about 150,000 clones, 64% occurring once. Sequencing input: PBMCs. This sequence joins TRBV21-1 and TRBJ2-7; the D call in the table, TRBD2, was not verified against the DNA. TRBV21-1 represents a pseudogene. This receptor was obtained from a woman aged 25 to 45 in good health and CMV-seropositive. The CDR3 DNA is TGTGCCAGCAGCCATTCAAGTACTTCCTCGGGGAGGGGCAAGGTCTACGAGCAGTACTTC. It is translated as CASSHSSTSSGRGKVYEQYF.